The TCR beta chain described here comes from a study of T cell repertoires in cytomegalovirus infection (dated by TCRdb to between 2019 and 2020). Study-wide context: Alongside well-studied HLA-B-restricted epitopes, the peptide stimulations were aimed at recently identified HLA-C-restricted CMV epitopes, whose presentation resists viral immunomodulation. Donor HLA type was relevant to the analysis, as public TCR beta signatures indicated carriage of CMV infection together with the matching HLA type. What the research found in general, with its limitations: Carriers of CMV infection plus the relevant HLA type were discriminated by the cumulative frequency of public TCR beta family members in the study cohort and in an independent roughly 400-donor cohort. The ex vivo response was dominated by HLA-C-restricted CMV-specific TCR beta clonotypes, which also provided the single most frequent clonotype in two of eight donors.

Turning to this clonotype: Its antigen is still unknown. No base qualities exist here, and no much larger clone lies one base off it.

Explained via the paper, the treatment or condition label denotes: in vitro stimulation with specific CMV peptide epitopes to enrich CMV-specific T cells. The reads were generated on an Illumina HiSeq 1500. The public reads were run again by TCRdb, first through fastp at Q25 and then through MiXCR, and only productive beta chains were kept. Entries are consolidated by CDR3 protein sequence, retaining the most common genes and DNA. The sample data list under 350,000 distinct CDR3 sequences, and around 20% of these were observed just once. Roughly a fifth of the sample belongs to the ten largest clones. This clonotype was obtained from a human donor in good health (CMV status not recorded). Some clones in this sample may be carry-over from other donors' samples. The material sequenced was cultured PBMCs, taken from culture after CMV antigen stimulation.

The nucleotide sequence is TGCGCCAGCAGCCAAGATTGGCGGGTGTCCTACAATGAGCAGTTCTTC. It encodes CASSQDWRVSYNEQFF. Rearrangement joined TRBV4-3 to TRBJ2-1, and perhaps TRBD2 as D gene, on 5 matching bases. The junction carries 10 bases between V and J, which are trimmed by 0 bases and 1 base respectively. CDR3 length: 16 amino acids, cysteine to phenylalanine. CDR3 DNA is the only sequence kept; it has 48 bases, read in frame from the first base. According to the germline V gene, CDR1 reads LGHNA and CDR2 reads YSLEER.